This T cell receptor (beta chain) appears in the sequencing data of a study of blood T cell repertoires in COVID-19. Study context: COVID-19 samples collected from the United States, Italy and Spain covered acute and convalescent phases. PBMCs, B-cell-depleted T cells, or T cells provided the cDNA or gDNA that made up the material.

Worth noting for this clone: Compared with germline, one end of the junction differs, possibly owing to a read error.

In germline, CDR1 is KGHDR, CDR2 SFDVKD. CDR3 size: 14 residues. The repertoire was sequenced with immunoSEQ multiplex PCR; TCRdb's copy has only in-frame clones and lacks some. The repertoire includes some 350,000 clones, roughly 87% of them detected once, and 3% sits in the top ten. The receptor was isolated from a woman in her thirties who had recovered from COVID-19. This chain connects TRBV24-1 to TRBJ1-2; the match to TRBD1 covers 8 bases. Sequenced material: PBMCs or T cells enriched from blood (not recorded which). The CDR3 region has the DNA TGTGTCACCAGTGATACCGACAGGGGCTATGGCTACACCTTC. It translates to CVTSDTDRGYGYTF.